The clone carrying this T cell receptor (beta chain) was detected only once. What it binds is not known. V shed 2 bases and J 5 bases; nucleotides not matched to a gene: 3. Germline CDR1 MNHEY, CDR2 SVGAGI. This CDR3 has 14 residues. This entry belongs to a study of T cell responses to AZD1222 COVID-19 vaccine. General study results and limits: Spike-specific TCR breadth rose after two AZD1222 doses, and depth rose as well.

The data were produced by immunoSEQ multiplex PCR, yet TCRdb's version contains in-frame clones alone and is incomplete. This sample has about 140,000 clones, with about 89% found just once. The source of this sequence is an adult in good health. The sequenced sample was peripheral blood, obtained on day 0 of AZD1222 vaccination. The gene calls are TRBV6-5 and TRBJ2-1, with TRBD1 identical over 7 bases. CDR3 protein: CASSYPGQNNEQFF. Written as DNA, the CDR3 is TGTGCCAGCAGTTACCCGGGACAGAACAATGAGCAGTTCTTC.